The clone carrying this T cell receptor beta chain was counted a few times. As yet, its antigen is unknown. Library construction for TCR beta used iRepertoire HTBI primers and Arm-PCR of CDR3 regions. TCRdb passed the multiplex PCR reads through MiXCR, listing each CDR3 protein once. This sample carries fewer than 650,000 distinct CDR3 sequences, 15% to 20% of them seen once, and the ten largest clones take more than 10%. Time point in this sample: newly diagnosed GD, antithyroid drugs for less than 3 months. The authors made the TCR library using RNA they extracted from PBMCs. The data originate from a study of regulatory T cells in long-lasting Graves disease. Study-wide results and limits: Possibly, accuracy suffered from the small sample size. Public clonotype sharing was higher in persistent than newly diagnosed patients.

CDR3 size: 15 residues. Trimming cost V 4 bases and J 4 bases, with 16 bases left between them. The germline CDR1 and CDR2 sequences are SEHNR and FQNEAQ (reference sequence). These data also featured in a second study, about T cells in Graves' hyperthyroidism and ophthalmopathy. That source notes: Uncontrolled infection, other autoimmune disease, pregnancy or lactation barred patients from enrollment.

The V gene is TRBV7-9, the J gene TRBJ1-2; a possible D gene is TRBD1 (6 bases). Sequencing was performed on peripheral blood mononuclear cells (PBMCs), taken at new diagnosis, from a patient treated with antithyroid drugs. The clonotype comes from a man aged 18 to 30 with Graves disease. This CDR3 is CASSSTTGHLYGYTF. CDR3 DNA: TGTGCCAGCAGCTCCACGACGGGACACCTCTATGGCTACACCTTC.